A single sample is the source of the 8 T cell receptor beta chains below, sequenced in a study of cytomegalovirus exposure and HLA in healthy donors. The PCR had 60 Vbeta and 13 Jbeta primers. Assay used: immunoSEQ multiplex PCR; TCRdb lists only in-frame clones, some missing. The sample table includes about 200,000 clones. Source material: PBMCs. The receptors here all came from a girl between 2 and 10 years old in good health and CMV-seropositive.

The rearrangement uses TRBV18 and TRBJ1-2, with D tentatively TRBD1 (6 bases). This CDR3 spans 13 amino acids. Germline V CDR1 and CDR2: KGHSH, LQKENI. The germline V and J ends were trimmed by 2 bases and 6 bases, with 10 bases remaining between them. The CDR3 sequence: CASSPSAGDGYTF. CDR3 coding DNA: TGTGCCAGCTCACCATCGGCAGGGGATGGCTACACCTTC.

This chain uses TRBV28 with TRBJ1-1; perhaps TRBD1 as D (5 bases). The CDR3 has 13 amino acids. CDR1 is MDHEN, CDR2 SYDVKM, per germline. The V end was cut by 6 bases, the J end by 3 bases, with 11 bases between. CDR3 sequence reads: CASRRGGDTEAFF. CDR3 coding DNA: TGTGCCAGCAGGCGCGGGGGAGACACTGAAGCTTTCTTT.

The chain couples TRBV28 to TRBJ2-5; 9 positions match TRBD1. The V gene's germline CDR1 is MDHEN and CDR2 SYDVKM. This CDR3 comprises 16 residues. J was trimmed by 3 bases and V by 4 bases; bases with no gene match: 9. The CDR3 bases are TGTGCCAGCAGTTCTCATACCGGGACAGGGAAAGAGACCCAGTACTTC. This sequence encodes CASSSHTGTGKETQYF.

The chain combines TRBV5-4 with TRBJ2-5; no clear D. Germline V gene data show CDR1 as SGHNT and CDR2 as YYREEE (reference sequence). The CDR3 is 12 residues long. V was cut by 0 bases and J by 5 bases, with 5 bases left in between. CDR3 sequence: CASSLDIETQYF. The DNA of the CDR3 is TGTGCCAGCAGCTTGGACATCGAGACCCAGTACTTC.

V usage is TRBV5-1 and J usage is TRBJ1-2, with unresolved D. Germline CDR1 reads SGHRS; CDR2 reads YFSETQ. V lost 0 bases and J 8 bases, leaving 11 bases between the germline ends. The CDR3 sequence is 13 residues long. The CDR3: CASSLGGPGGYTF. In DNA form, the CDR3 reads TGCGCCAGCAGCTTGGGCGGCCCGGGGGGCTACACCTTC.

The J gene is TRBJ2-7, the V gene TRBV7-2; the match to TRBD2 covers 10 bases. V trimming: 4 bases; J trimming: 7 bases; junction bases outside the gene matches: 10. The CDR3 runs 15 residues. Germline loops: CDR1 SGHTA, CDR2 FQGNSA. CDR3 in amino acids: CASSSPLAGVGEQYF. The CDR3 DNA reads as TGTGCCAGCAGCTCCCCCCTAGCGGGAGTGGGTGAGCAGTACTTC.

The chain is built from TRBV18 and TRBJ1-1; D might be TRBD1 (5 bases). In germline, CDR1 is KGHSH, CDR2 LQKENI. CDR3 length: 15 residues. With 4 bases removed from V and 5 bases from J, the gap between germline ends came to 17 bases. CDR3 protein: CASSQNRDFRTEAFF. The CDR3 DNA follows: TGTGCCAGCTCACAGAACCGGGACTTCAGGACTGAAGCTTTCTTT.

The chain recombines TRBV27 with TRBJ2-7; 10 nucleotides line up with TRBD1. V was pared by 6 bases and J by 5 bases, with 10 bases of the junction left unmatched. CDR3 length: 15 amino acids. Germline values: CDR1 MNHEY, CDR2 SMNVEV (reference sequence). The chain's CDR3 is CASRRSGQGDHEQYF. CDR3 sequence (DNA): TGTGCCAGCAGACGTTCTGGACAGGGGGACCACGAGCAGTACTTC.